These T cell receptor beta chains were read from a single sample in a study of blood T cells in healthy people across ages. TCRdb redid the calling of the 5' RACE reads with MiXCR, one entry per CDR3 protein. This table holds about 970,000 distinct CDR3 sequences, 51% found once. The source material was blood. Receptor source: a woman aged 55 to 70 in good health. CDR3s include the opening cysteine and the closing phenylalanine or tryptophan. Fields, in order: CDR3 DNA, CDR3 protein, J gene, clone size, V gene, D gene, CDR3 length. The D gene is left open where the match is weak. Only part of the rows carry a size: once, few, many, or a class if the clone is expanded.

CDR3nt: TGCAGTGCTAGGAGCTCCCACGGAGGACCCCTCCACTTT
CDR3aa: CSARSSHGGPLHF
j_gene: TRBJ1-6
abundance: few
v_gene: TRBV20-1
d_gene: .
len: 13

CDR3nt: TGCAGTGCTACACGGGCATATGGCTGCGAGCAGTACTTC
CDR3aa: CSATRAYGCEQYF
j_gene: TRBJ2-7
abundance: .
v_gene: TRBV20-1
d_gene: .
len: 13

CDR3nt: TGTGCCTGGAGTCCCCCGGGACTAGGCGGTGAGCAGTTCTTC
CDR3aa: CAWSPPGLGGEQFF
j_gene: TRBJ2-1
abundance: .
v_gene: TRBV30
d_gene: TRBD2
len: 14

CDR3nt: TGTGCCAGCAGCTTAACAGGGAAACCCAACACCGGGGAGCTGTTTTTT
CDR3aa: CASSLTGKPNTGELFF
j_gene: TRBJ2-2
abundance: few
v_gene: TRBV7-2
d_gene: .
len: 16

CDR3nt: TGCAGTACTACCCCGACTGATTACGAGCAGTACTTC
CDR3aa: CSTTPTDYEQYF
j_gene: TRBJ2-7
abundance: .
v_gene: TRBV20-1
d_gene: .
len: 12

CDR3nt: TGTGCCAGCAGCTTAGGATTGGGACAGGGCTACGAGCAGTACTTC
CDR3aa: CASSLGLGQGYEQYF
j_gene: TRBJ2-7
abundance: .
v_gene: TRBV7-2
d_gene: TRBD1
len: 15

CDR3nt: TGTGCCAGCCAAAACACCAGGACAAAGACCGTCTATGGCTACACCTTC
CDR3aa: CASQNTRTKTVYGYTF
j_gene: TRBJ1-2
abundance: .
v_gene: TRBV28
d_gene: .
len: 16

CDR3nt: TGTGCCAGCAGCGTAGAGGGGGCTCGGGTAGATACGCAGTATTTT
CDR3aa: CASSVEGARVDTQYF
j_gene: TRBJ2-3
abundance: few
v_gene: TRBV9
d_gene: TRBD1
len: 15

CDR3nt: TGCAGTGCGCCTCGACAGGGAACCTACAATGAGCAGTTCTTC
CDR3aa: CSAPRQGTYNEQFF
j_gene: TRBJ2-1
abundance: few
v_gene: TRBV20-1
d_gene: TRBD1
len: 14

CDR3nt: TGTGCCAGCAGCCCGATCTCCGGGACTAGCGGGACCTACGAGCGGTACTTC
CDR3aa: CASSPISGTSGTYERYF
j_gene: TRBJ2-7
abundance: .
v_gene: TRBV11-2
d_gene: TRBD2
len: 17

CDR3nt: TGTGCCAGCAGCCAAGATCTTGGGGTGGGGCAGCCCCAGCATTTT
CDR3aa: CASSQDLGVGQPQHF
j_gene: TRBJ1-5
abundance: .
v_gene: TRBV4-2
d_gene: .
len: 15

CDR3nt: TGTGCCAGCAGCTTATCCGGCTGGGGCACTGAAGCTTTCTTT
CDR3aa: CASSLSGWGTEAFF
j_gene: TRBJ1-1
abundance: .
v_gene: TRBV7-9
d_gene: .
len: 14

CDR3nt: TGTGCCAGCAATCAACAGAATCAGCCCCAGCATTTT
CDR3aa: CASNQQNQPQHF
j_gene: TRBJ1-5
abundance: .
v_gene: TRBV12-3/TRBV12-4
d_gene: .
len: 12

CDR3nt: TGTGCCAGCGGCCCGGGACTAGGACCAGATACGCAGTATTTT
CDR3aa: CASGPGLGPDTQYF
j_gene: TRBJ2-3
abundance: .
v_gene: TRBV2
d_gene: TRBD2
len: 14

CDR3nt: TGTGCCAGCAGTCGTTACACGGGCTACGAGCAGTACTTC
CDR3aa: CASSRYTGYEQYF
j_gene: TRBJ2-7
abundance: .
v_gene: TRBV27
d_gene: .
len: 13

CDR3nt: TGTGCCAGCAGCGAGAGGAGGGGAGGAGATACGCAGTATTTT
CDR3aa: CASSERRGGDTQYF
j_gene: TRBJ2-3
abundance: few
v_gene: TRBV28
d_gene: .
len: 14

CDR3nt: TGTGCCAGCAGCCCCCGACGGAGCTCCTACAATGAGCAGTTCTTC
CDR3aa: CASSPRRSSYNEQFF
j_gene: TRBJ2-1
abundance: .
v_gene: TRBV7-3
d_gene: .
len: 15

CDR3nt: TGTGCCAGCAGCTTAGGATTGACGGCGGGGACTCAAGAGACCCAGTACTTC
CDR3aa: CASSLGLTAGTQETQYF
j_gene: TRBJ2-5
abundance: .
v_gene: TRBV7-9
d_gene: .
len: 17

CDR3nt: TGTGCCAGCAGCTTCAGCAGGTCTAGCGGGATCGATGAGCAGTTCTTC
CDR3aa: CASSFSRSSGIDEQFF
j_gene: TRBJ2-1
abundance: .
v_gene: TRBV13
d_gene: TRBD2
len: 16

CDR3nt: TGTGCCAGCAGCCAAGAGGGACTAGCGGGAGAGCTCCTGAGCTCCTACGAGCAGTACTTC
CDR3aa: CASSQEGLAGELLSSYEQYF
j_gene: TRBJ2-7
abundance: .
v_gene: TRBV4-2
d_gene: TRBD2
len: 20

CDR3nt: TGTGCCATCAGTGACAGCGGGAGGGCCTCCTACGAGCAGTACTTC
CDR3aa: CAISDSGRASYEQYF
j_gene: TRBJ2-7
abundance: .
v_gene: TRBV10-3
d_gene: TRBD2
len: 15

CDR3nt: TGCAGTGCACCGAACAGGGGGGCCGGCGAGACCCAGTACTTC
CDR3aa: CSAPNRGAGETQYF
j_gene: TRBJ2-5
abundance: .
v_gene: TRBV20-1
d_gene: TRBD1
len: 14

CDR3nt: TGCAGTGCCCCTAGGTTGGGTGAGCAGTTCTTC
CDR3aa: CSAPRLGEQFF
j_gene: TRBJ2-1
abundance: few
v_gene: TRBV20-1
d_gene: .
len: 11

CDR3nt: TGTGCCACCGGGGGAGGTGGGGAGTTAATAATATCCTACAATGAGCAGTACTTC
CDR3aa: CATGGGGELIISYNEQYF
j_gene: TRBJ2-7
abundance: .
v_gene: TRBV10-3
d_gene: .
len: 18

CDR3nt: TGTGCCATCAGAAAAGGGGCCAGCCAAGAGACCCAGTACTTC
CDR3aa: CAIRKGASQETQYF
j_gene: TRBJ2-5
abundance: few
v_gene: TRBV10-3
d_gene: .
len: 14

CDR3nt: TGCGCCAGCTGGGGACAGGTGAACACCGGGGAGCTGTTTTTT
CDR3aa: CASWGQVNTGELFF
j_gene: TRBJ2-2
abundance: .
v_gene: TRBV10-2
d_gene: TRBD1
len: 14

CDR3nt: TGTGCCAGCTCACCACCCCCAGCGGGAGGCCCCGATACGCAGTATTTT
CDR3aa: CASSPPPAGGPDTQYF
j_gene: TRBJ2-3
abundance: .
v_gene: TRBV18
d_gene: TRBD2
len: 16

CDR3nt: TGCAGTGCCCTACCGGGGGGCTGGGACACTGAAGCTTTCTTT
CDR3aa: CSALPGGWDTEAFF
j_gene: TRBJ1-1
abundance: .
v_gene: TRBV20-1
d_gene: .
len: 14

CDR3nt: TGTGCCAGCAGTTATTCGAGGGATTCGCGGGGAGCTTTCTTT
CDR3aa: CASSYSRDSRGAFF
j_gene: TRBJ1-1
abundance: .
v_gene: TRBV6-5
d_gene: .
len: 14

CDR3nt: TGCAGTGCCTTAAGACAGGGCTCCTACAATGAGCAGTTCTTC
CDR3aa: CSALRQGSYNEQFF
j_gene: TRBJ2-1
abundance: few
v_gene: TRBV20-1
d_gene: TRBD1
len: 14

CDR3nt: TGCAGCGTTCGGGACAGCTGCGAGCAGTACTTC
CDR3aa: CSVRDSCEQYF
j_gene: TRBJ2-7
abundance: .
v_gene: TRBV29-1
d_gene: TRBD1
len: 11

CDR3nt: TGTGCCAGCAGATCTAGCGGCACCTACAATGAGCAGTTCTTC
CDR3aa: CASRSSGTYNEQFF
j_gene: TRBJ2-1
abundance: .
v_gene: TRBV14
d_gene: TRBD2
len: 14

CDR3nt: TGCAGCGTTGAATCGGGACTAGGCTACGAGCAGTACTTC
CDR3aa: CSVESGLGYEQYF
j_gene: TRBJ2-7
abundance: .
v_gene: TRBV29-1
d_gene: TRBD2
len: 13

CDR3nt: TGCAGTGCGTCCGGGACGACAGCAACTAATGAAAAACTGTTTTTT
CDR3aa: CSASGTTATNEKLFF
j_gene: TRBJ1-4
abundance: .
v_gene: TRBV20-1
d_gene: .
len: 15

CDR3nt: TGTGCCATCAGTGAGTTGGGACAGAATCAAGAGACCCAGTACTTC
CDR3aa: CAISELGQNQETQYF
j_gene: TRBJ2-5
abundance: .
v_gene: TRBV10-3
d_gene: TRBD1
len: 15

CDR3nt: TGCAGTGCTAGAGATCCGTATGGGAGCGGCTACACCTTC
CDR3aa: CSARDPYGSGYTF
j_gene: TRBJ1-2
abundance: .
v_gene: TRBV20-1
d_gene: .
len: 13

CDR3nt: TGTGCCAGCACCCCCGGCGGGAGCTCCTACAATGAGCAGTTCTTC
CDR3aa: CASTPGGSSYNEQFF
j_gene: TRBJ2-1
abundance: few
v_gene: TRBV14
d_gene: TRBD2
len: 15

CDR3nt: TGTGCCAGCACCCCGGGGAAGAAAGGACAGGGGAGCTATGGCTACACCTTC
CDR3aa: CASTPGKKGQGSYGYTF
j_gene: TRBJ1-2
abundance: .
v_gene: TRBV7-2
d_gene: TRBD1
len: 17

CDR3nt: TGCGCCAGCAGCTCGGACACTAGCGGGAGAGGTACCCAGTACTTC
CDR3aa: CASSSDTSGRGTQYF
j_gene: TRBJ2-5
abundance: few
v_gene: TRBV5-1
d_gene: TRBD2
len: 15

CDR3nt: TGTGCCACCAGTGATCCCCAAGACAGGGACGGCCAAGAGACCCAGTACTTC
CDR3aa: CATSDPQDRDGQETQYF
j_gene: TRBJ2-5
abundance: .
v_gene: TRBV24-1
d_gene: TRBD1
len: 17

CDR3nt: TGCAGTGCTAGAGATCCCCGACAGACGAACACCGGGGAGCTGTTTTTT
CDR3aa: CSARDPRQTNTGELFF
j_gene: TRBJ2-2
abundance: .
v_gene: TRBV20-1
d_gene: .
len: 16

CDR3nt: TGTGCCAGCAGGCCCTCTGACAGGTTCCACGAGCAGTACTTC
CDR3aa: CASRPSDRFHEQYF
j_gene: TRBJ2-7
abundance: few
v_gene: TRBV7-9
d_gene: .
len: 14

CDR3nt: TGTGCCAGCAGCAACTCCGAGACTAGAGTAGCATGGGGACAAGCAGATACGCAGTATTTT
CDR3aa: CASSNSETRVAWGQADTQYF
j_gene: TRBJ2-3
abundance: .
v_gene: TRBV7-6
d_gene: .
len: 20

CDR3nt: TGTGCCAGCTCCGACACCGGTGCCTACAATGAGCAGTTCTTC
CDR3aa: CASSDTGAYNEQFF
j_gene: TRBJ2-1
abundance: .
v_gene: TRBV12-3/TRBV12-4
d_gene: .
len: 14

CDR3nt: TGTGCCAGCAGCCCCCAAGGAGGATTGAGCTCCTACAATGAGCAGTTCTTC
CDR3aa: CASSPQGGLSSYNEQFF
j_gene: TRBJ2-1
abundance: .
v_gene: TRBV3-1
d_gene: .
len: 17

CDR3nt: TGTGCCAGCTTTTACTCTAGCGGGAGTATGACAGATACGCAGTATTTT
CDR3aa: CASFYSSGSMTDTQYF
j_gene: TRBJ2-3
abundance: .
v_gene: TRBV2
d_gene: TRBD2
len: 16

CDR3nt: TGTGCCAGCAGGGATCCTAGGTCTTTCTACAATGAGCAGTTCTTC
CDR3aa: CASRDPRSFYNEQFF
j_gene: TRBJ2-1
abundance: .
v_gene: TRBV6-1
d_gene: .
len: 15

CDR3nt: TGTGCCAGCAGCTCAGCCGGGGGTGGGGCCAACGTACTGACTTTC
CDR3aa: CASSSAGGGANVLTF
j_gene: TRBJ2-6
abundance: .
v_gene: TRBV7-8
d_gene: .
len: 15

CDR3nt: TGCGCCAGCAGCGTGGACGGCGGAGCCTACGAGCAGTACTTC
CDR3aa: CASSVDGGAYEQYF
j_gene: TRBJ2-7
abundance: .
v_gene: TRBV5-1
d_gene: .
len: 14

CDR3nt: TGCGCCAGCAGCGTCGGACATAAAGAGACCCAGTACTTC
CDR3aa: CASSVGHKETQYF
j_gene: TRBJ2-5
abundance: .
v_gene: TRBV5-1
d_gene: .
len: 13

CDR3nt: TGCGCCAGCAGCTTGACATCGCGGGAGTCGGGCCAAGAGACCCAGTACTTC
CDR3aa: CASSLTSRESGQETQYF
j_gene: TRBJ2-5
abundance: .
v_gene: TRBV5-1
d_gene: TRBD2
len: 17

CDR3nt: TGCAGCGTTTTTTATAGCATTGTGAAGGAGCAGTACTTC
CDR3aa: CSVFYSIVKEQYF
j_gene: TRBJ2-5
abundance: .
v_gene: TRBV29-1
d_gene: .
len: 13

CDR3nt: TGCAGTGCTAGTAGTCGGGAGGGACAGGCTGTTTACGAGCAGTACTTC
CDR3aa: CSASSREGQAVYEQYF
j_gene: TRBJ2-7
abundance: .
v_gene: TRBV20-1
d_gene: .
len: 16

CDR3nt: TGTGCCAGCAGTTCATCCAGGATAGCTCATCACGAGCAGTACTTC
CDR3aa: CASSSSRIAHHEQYF
j_gene: TRBJ2-7
abundance: .
v_gene: TRBV28
d_gene: .
len: 15

CDR3nt: TGCAGTGCTAGAAACCGGGACTTCTCCAGGAGCTCCTACAATGAGCAGTTCTTC
CDR3aa: CSARNRDFSRSSYNEQFF
j_gene: TRBJ2-1
abundance: few
v_gene: TRBV20-1
d_gene: .
len: 18

CDR3nt: TGTGCCACATGCAGGGGGTATGGCAATCAGCCCCAGCATTTT
CDR3aa: CATCRGYGNQPQHF
j_gene: TRBJ1-5
abundance: few
v_gene: TRBV4-2
d_gene: TRBD1
len: 14

CDR3nt: TGCAGCGTTGAACGGGCGGGAGGGCGAACAGATACGCAGTATTTT
CDR3aa: CSVERAGGRTDTQYF
j_gene: TRBJ2-3
abundance: .
v_gene: TRBV29-1
d_gene: TRBD2
len: 15

CDR3nt: TGCAGTGCCAGTCCAGGGACTAGCGGGAGGTTTCGGTACCAAGAGACCCAGTACTTC
CDR3aa: CSASPGTSGRFRYQETQYF
j_gene: TRBJ2-5
abundance: few
v_gene: TRBV20-1
d_gene: TRBD2
len: 19

CDR3nt: TGTGCCAGCAGAGGGACTAGCGGTGTGACCAAGCAGTACTTC
CDR3aa: CASRGTSGVTKQYF
j_gene: TRBJ2-4
abundance: few
v_gene: TRBV6-2/TRBV6-3
d_gene: TRBD2
len: 14